What follows are 9 T cell receptor beta chains derived from one specimen sequenced in a study of memory CD4+ T cells and cytomegalovirus serostatus. Assay used: immunoSEQ multiplex PCR; TCRdb lists only in-frame clones, some missing. Here the sample spans roughly 54,000 clones, roughly 72% being singletons. The sort gate was single viable CD3+CD4+CD8-CD45RO+ cells for memory CD4+ T cells. The source material was memory CD4+ T cells from blood. The source of these receptors is an adult in good health and CMV-seronegative.

This clone was seen a few times. The chain employs TRBV29-1 and TRBJ2-1, with D possibly matching TRBD1 (7 bases). Germline lookup yields CDR1 SQVTM and CDR2 ANQGSEA. The CDR3 is 15 residues long. V was pared by 3 bases and J by 8 bases, with 20 bases between. CDR3 residues: CSVDLGGGEGDEQFF. CDR3 sequence (DNA): TGCAGCGTTGACTTAGGGGGCGGGGAAGGGGATGAGCAGTTCTTC.

The rearrangement links TRBV5-5 to TRBJ2-7; 9 positions match TRBD1. After removal of 0 bases from V and 4 bases from J, the junction contained 8 bases not matched to a gene. The CDR3 spans 16 residues. Germline values: CDR1 SGHKS, CDR2 YYEKEE (reference sequence). The CDR3: CASSLGLGQGLYEQYF. The CDR3, as DNA: TGTGCCAGCAGCTTGGGGCTGGGACAGGGTTTATACGAGCAGTACTTC.

V is TRBV5-4 and J is TRBJ2-1; the D is unclear. Germline V CDR1 and CDR2: SGHNT, YYREEE (reference sequence). The V gene lost 0 bases and the J gene lost 10 bases, with 5 bases spanning the gap. CDR3 length: 11 residues. CDR3 nucleotides: TGTGCCAGCAGCTTGGTAGGAGAGCAGTTCTTC. The encoded protein is CASSLVGEQFF.

The rearrangement links TRBV6-6 to TRBJ1-5, with a weak D call TRBD1 (5 bases). In germline, CDR1 is MNHNY, CDR2 SVGAGI (reference sequence). The CDR3 totals 16 residues. V dropped 2 bases and J dropped 3 bases, with 14 bases sitting between them. The chain's CDR3 is CASSYDKGSVNQPQHF. The CDR3 coding sequence is TGTGCCAGCAGTTACGATAAGGGGTCCGTCAATCAGCCCCAGCATTTT.

J is TRBJ1-1 and V is TRBV7-9; D gene ambiguous. Trimming removed 5 bases from V and 1 base from J, with 11 bases in between. Germline V CDR1 and CDR2: SEHNR, FQNEAQ (reference sequence). The CDR3 is 14 amino acids. CDR3 nucleotides: TGTGCCAGCAGCCCCCCACAGAAGAACACTGAAGCTTTCTTT. It codes for CASSPPQKNTEAFF.

The gene calls are TRBV7-5 and TRBJ2-7; the DNA was not compared with TRBD1, the D call given in the table. TRBV7-5 is tagged as a pseudogene. The CDR3 extends over 12 amino acids. The DNA for the CDR3 is TGTGCCAGAAGGAAAACAGGGAACGAGCAGTACTTC. Residues: CARRKTGNEQYF.

V is TRBV28 and J is TRBJ1-2; 11 bases align to TRBD1. Germline values: CDR1 MDHEN, CDR2 SYDVKM. V gave up 1 base and J gave up 6 bases; unmatched junction bases: 4. The CDR3 is made up of 15 amino acids. CDR3 in amino acids: CASSLYRTGGDGYTF. The DNA of the CDR3 is TGTGCCAGCAGTTTATACCGGACAGGGGGCGATGGCTACACCTTC.

The chain carries TRBV18 and TRBJ2-1; D is uncertain. Germline lookup yields CDR1 KGHSH and CDR2 LQKENI. The CDR3 totals 13 residues. Trimming removed 5 bases from V and 5 bases from J, with 10 bases in between. Here the CDR3 DNA reads TGTGCCAGCTCAGACCGACGGAACAATGAGCAGTTCTTC. It codes for CASSDRRNNEQFF.

The gene calls are TRBV28 and TRBJ1-1; TRBD1 is a possible D gene (6 bases). The CDR3 runs 16 residues. CDR1 and CDR2 from the germline V gene are MDHEN and SYDVKM. V lost 6 bases and J 10 bases, leaving 27 bases between the germline ends. The CDR3: CASSSGGITGRVSAFF. CDR3 DNA: TGTGCCAGCAGCTCTGGTGGTATCACAGGGAGGGTTTCAGCTTTCTTT.